The text below deals with one T cell receptor (beta chain). The specificity of this receptor is unknown. No much larger clone is present one base from it, and per-base qualities are unavailable. This record belongs to a study of radiation and T cells in renal cell carcinoma (dated by TCRdb to about 2020). Context from the whole study: The samples were drawn from a clinical trial, where primary renal cell carcinomas were treated with 15 Gy of stereotactic body radiation therapy and then removed by nephrectomy 4 weeks afterward. In total, approximately 55 samples, comprising around 25 tumors and about 27 peripheral blood samples, were subjected to TCR beta sequencing. In the 40 to 55 samples combined, 4,016,671 unique CDR3 nucleotide sequences were found, encoding 2 million to 3 million unique CDR3 amino acid sequences. Results and caveats for the whole study, not just this receptor: With a single-armed trial design, the study had no way to address how radiation dose or scheduling affects the TCR repertoire. Blood repertoire dynamics were not followed beyond 4 weeks after treatment. In blood, the top tumor clonotypes increased between baseline and 2 weeks post-radiation and then shrank by 4 weeks, which suggests that tumor-resident clones expanded only transiently. Because pretreatment tumor biopsies were not available, the study could not determine whether clonotypes were already present within the tumor at baseline.

TCR beta libraries were generated from genomic DNA with the immunoSEQ kit, following the manufacturer's recommendations. To prepare the libraries, a first multiplex PCR with proprietary primers was run, followed by a second PCR that added unique barcodes, and a bead cleanup was done after each round. Each sample batch included a kit-provided positive control reaction and a negative control reaction. The final libraries underwent checking on an Agilent 4200 TapeStation D1000 ScreenTape, volumetric pooling, and quantification by qPCR. An Illumina NextSeq500 fitted with a MidOutput 150-cycle cartridge performed the sequencing, running 156 Read1 cycles and 15 Index1 cycles with the kit's custom primers. The pooled library was loaded at roughly 0.93 pM, with a roughly 22% PhiX control spiked in. Processing in the source paper ran as follows. Vendor-processed data were analyzed in R, and a clonotype was defined as all T cells sharing the same CDR3 nucleotide sequence. In the clone abundance analyses, frequencies in each sample were normalized to that sample's 10,000 most abundant clones. Public T cell clones, averaging fewer than five per sample, were removed before analysis. An abundance difference of at least 32-fold between compartments was the criterion for calling clonotypes tumor-enriched or baseline blood-enriched. A beta-binomial differential abundance model was used to identify clonotypes that expanded or contracted between blood time points. Similarity between tumor and blood repertoires was quantified using the Baroni-Urbani and Buser coefficient, and groups were compared with two-tailed Wilcoxon tests in R. TCRdb holds this immuneACCESS table with in-frame rearrangements only. Some clones are missing; in checked studies, unresolved V genes explain under half, and the rest has no known cause. The V and J calls and clone size are taken from that table; D and trimming were inferred from the DNA. The sample has some 58,000 clones on record, around three quarters of them singletons. The ten biggest clones cover about 6.8% of the sample.

In light of the paper, this sample's time point label describes: blood 2 weeks post-SBRT. The treatment or condition label corresponds to: 15 Gy SBRT to primary tumor, nephrectomy 4 weeks later. Serial peripheral blood from radiation-treated patients was sampled at baseline, 2 weeks and 4 weeks after SBRT to track tumor-enriched clonotypes. Renal cell carcinoma with clear cell pathology was present in all patients. The QIAamp DNA Blood Mini Kit (Qiagen) was used to prepare genomic DNA for TCR sequencing. Samples were included in the analyses only if all quality control checks were passed. CDR1 and CDR2 (LNHNV, YYDKDF) derive from the germline V gene (reference sequence). CDR3 length: 15 amino acids, cysteine to phenylalanine. The CDR3 DNA has 45 bases and is translated from base 1. The junction carries 12 bases between V and J, which are trimmed by 0 bases and 7 bases respectively.

The receptor comes from a man between 60 and 75 years old with renal cell carcinoma. The sequences come from blood, collected from a patient whose treatment included radiotherapy and nephrectomy. Recombination connected TRBV15 to TRBJ1-4, with no confident D gene call. The CDR3 reads as follows: CATSREKGMIEKLFF. The nucleotide sequence is given as TGTGCCACCAGCAGAGAGAAGGGAATGATTGAAAAACTGTTTTTT.